These 17 T cell receptor beta chains originate from one sample sequenced in a study of identical twins. TCRdb ran MiXCR on the 5' RACE reads and lists one entry per CDR3 protein. Of a few hundred thousand distinct CDR3 sequences detected, roughly 9.8% appear once; the ten largest clones hold roughly 7%. A further study also used this sample, focusing on yellow fever vaccine responses in identical twins.

Sequencing was done on a sample of CD8+ T cells sorted from blood. The receptors derive from a woman under 30 in good health.

The table lists this clonotype with many counts. J is TRBJ1-4 and V is TRBV12-3 or TRBV12-4; no definite D call. Trimming stripped 5 bases from V and 7 bases from J, with 11 bases between. The CDR3 is 13 amino acids. CDR3 bases: TGTGCCAGCAGTCCCCCGGGCGGTGAAAAACTGTTTTTT. Its translation: CASSPPGGEKLFF.

This clonotype was counted only a few times. The V and J genes are TRBV7-2 and TRBJ1-1; the D is unclear. V was clipped by 0 bases and J by 1 base, with 9 bases between them. The CDR3 is 15 residues long. The germline V gene encodes CDR1 SGHTA and CDR2 FQGNSA. The CDR3 is CASSLAQWGNTEAFF. CDR3 sequence (DNA): TGTGCCAGCAGCTTAGCGCAATGGGGGAACACTGAAGCTTTCTTT.

There are a few counts of this clonotype. The J gene is TRBJ2-7, the V gene TRBV28, with D possibly being TRBD1 (6 bases). CDR3 size: 14 residues. Germline loops: CDR1 MDHEN, CDR2 SYDVKM. V was trimmed by 3 bases and J by 5 bases, leaving 14 bases between them. This CDR3 is CASSFEIPGDEQYF. The CDR3 bases are TGTGCCAGCAGTTTCGAGATCCCAGGGGACGAGCAGTACTTC.

This clonotype was seen more than once but under ten times. The chain couples TRBV5-6 to TRBJ2-3; D unresolved. Trimming stripped 3 bases from V and 1 base from J, with 9 bases between. CDR1 is SGHDT and CDR2 is YYEEEE in the germline V gene. This CDR3 is built from 14 residues. The CDR3 DNA sequence: TGTGCCAGCAGCTCGTGGGGTGGCACAGATACGCAGTATTTT. Translation: CASSSWGGTDTQYF.

V usage is TRBV28 and J usage is TRBJ2-3; D possibly corresponds to TRBD1 (5 bases). CDR1 is MDHEN, CDR2 SYDVKM, per germline. V was pared by 5 bases and J by 4 bases, with 16 bases between. The CDR3 runs 15 residues. CDR3 amino acids: CASSIRVDLADTQYF. CDR3 sequence (DNA): TGTGCCAGCAGTATCAGGGTAGACCTGGCAGATACGCAGTATTTT.

This sequence joins TRBV29-1 and TRBJ2-7; D may be TRBD1 (6 bases). Deletions cut 7 bases from V and 6 bases from J, with 19 bases between. Germline CDR1 SQVTM, CDR2 ANQGSEA. This CDR3 has 13 amino acids. CDR3 in DNA: TGCAGCGGGGGCTCAGGGGAGCTGGGCGAGCAGTACTTC. It translates to CSGGSGELGEQYF.

This clonotype occurred many times. The chain is built from TRBV12-3 or TRBV12-4 and TRBJ1-5, with D tentatively TRBD1 (6 bases). The CDR3 covers 15 residues. Trimming removed 3 bases at V and 9 bases at J, with 18 bases between. CDR3 sequence: CASSFRGGSEPPQHF. The CDR3 region has the DNA TGTGCCAGCAGTTTCCGCGGGGGCTCCGAGCCGCCCCAGCATTTT.

This clonotype came up many times. The V and J genes are TRBV27 and TRBJ2-7, with 7 bases matching TRBD1. The CDR3 covers 11 residues. With V trimmed by 8 bases and J by 2 bases, 0 bases remained unmatched. CDR1 and CDR2 (germline): MNHEY, SMNVEV (reference sequence). The CDR3 region is CASQGAYEQYF. The CDR3, as DNA: TGTGCCAGCCAGGGGGCCTACGAGCAGTACTTC.

The J gene is TRBJ2-7, the V gene TRBV7-9; TRBD1 might be the D (5 bases). The germline V and J ends were trimmed by 3 bases and 3 bases, with 21 bases remaining between them. This CDR3 spans 17 amino acids. Germline CDR1 SEHNR, CDR2 FQNEAQ (reference sequence). CDR3 DNA sequence: TGTGCCAGCAGCTTTTCAACAGGCTCTCCCTCCCTCTACGAGCAGTACTTC. Its protein product is CASSFSTGSPSLYEQYF.

V and J are TRBV7-6 and TRBJ1-6; no firm D call. The germline CDR1 and CDR2 sequences are SGHVS and FNYEAQ. Trimming removed 2 bases from V and 10 bases from J, with 12 bases in between. The CDR3 is 14 residues long. CDR3 loop: CASSLKTTDSPLHF. DNA of the CDR3: TGTGCCAGCAGCTTAAAGACAACCGACTCACCCCTCCACTTT.

In the case of this clonotype: One junction end does not reproduce the germline sequence, and a read error may be involved. The chain couples TRBV7-7 to TRBJ2-3; 10 nucleotides align to TRBD2. The CDR3 loop spans 15 amino acids. CDR1 and CDR2 from the germline V gene are SSHAT and FNYEAQ (reference sequence). CDR3 in DNA: TGTGCTAGCAGCCAGGGACTAGCGAACACAGATACGCAGTATTTT. Translated, it gives CASSQGLANTDTQYF.

This clonotype was seen a few times. The chain couples TRBV20-1 to TRBJ2-4, with D possibly matching TRBD2 (5 bases). Germline V CDR1 and CDR2: DFQATT, SNEGSKA (reference sequence). The CDR3 is 18 residues long. V was trimmed by 7 bases and J by 0 bases, leaving 25 bases between them. The CDR3 loop is CSGRQSRLSSLAKNIQYF. The CDR3 DNA follows: TGCAGTGGGAGGCAAAGCCGATTGTCAAGCTTAGCCAAAAACATTCAGTACTTC.

This clonotype was seen at least ten times. This chain connects TRBV4-3 to TRBJ2-7; 13 bases line up with TRBD2. With 3 bases clipped from V and 3 bases from J, the junction kept 23 bases outside the gene matches. Looked up from germline, CDR1 is LGHNA and CDR2 is YSLEER. The CDR3 consists of 22 residues. CDR3 in amino acids: CASSHDRDRGTGLAGFIYEQYF. The CDR3 DNA is TGCGCCAGCAGCCACGACCGGGACAGGGGAACGGGACTAGCGGGATTCATCTACGAGCAGTACTTC.

This chain links TRBV4-3 with TRBJ2-7, with 7 bases matching TRBD1. Germline V gene lookup returns CDR1 LGHNA and CDR2 YSLEER. With 5 bases clipped from V and 6 bases from J, the junction kept 10 bases outside the gene matches. The CDR3 runs 14 residues. CDR3: CASSESTGFGEQYF. As DNA, the CDR3 is TGCGCCAGCAGCGAATCGACAGGGTTTGGCGAGCAGTACTTC.

This clonotype was picked up many times. The rearrangement uses TRBV27 and TRBJ1-2; TRBD1 is a possible D gene (5 bases). The V end lost 2 bases, the J end lost 5 bases, and 9 bases lay between the germline ends. The CDR3 runs to 13 residues. CDR1 and CDR2 (germline): MNHEY, SMNVEV (reference sequence). The CDR3 spells CASSLDGTYGYTF. The CDR3 DNA sequence: TGTGCCAGCAGTTTAGATGGGACTTATGGCTACACCTTC.

This clonotype was detected only a few times. The chain employs TRBV9 and TRBJ1-5; 7 bases align to TRBD1. The germline CDR1 and CDR2 sequences are SGDLS and YYNGEE. CDR3 length equals 19 residues. V was clipped by 5 bases and J by 0 bases; unmatched bases: 17. The CDR3 nucleotides are TGTGCCAGCAGGCATCGTCCCGGGACAGCGTTTTATAGCAATCAGCCCCAGCATTTT. It encodes CASRHRPGTAFYSNQPQHF.

This clonotype has at least ten counts. The V and J genes are TRBV11-2 and TRBJ2-7, with TRBD1 as a possible D gene (6 bases). The CDR3 length is 15 residues. From germline, CDR1 is SGHAT and CDR2 FQNNGV. Between the trimmed V and J ends, which lost 0 bases and 7 bases, there was a span of 16 bases. The CDR3 DNA reads TGTGCCAGCAGCTTAGATTTGGGCAGGGGAGATGAGCAGTACTTC. Translating gives CASSLDLGRGDEQYF.